A single sample gave rise to the 23 T cell receptor beta chains below, sequenced in a study of cytomegalovirus exposure and HLA in healthy donors. Produced via immunoSEQ multiplex PCR; TCRdb's table is partial and in-frame only. The table has roughly 77,000 clones, 95% seen once; the top ten hold around 0.69%. Sequencing was carried out using PBMCs. Source of these receptors: a woman aged 18-29 years in good health and CMV-seronegative.

This chain connects TRBV11-3 to TRBJ1-6; D remains unclear. Per the germline V gene, CDR1 is SGHNT and CDR2 is YENEEA. This CDR3 is built from 13 residues. V was pared by 2 bases and J by 7 bases, with 6 bases between. The CDR3 nucleotides read TGTGCCAGCAGCTTATCCCCAAATTCACCCCTCCACTTT. Its translation is CASSLSPNSPLHF.

The chain links TRBV27 to TRBJ2-1, with TRBD2 matching over 10 bases. V lost 5 bases and J lost 6; bases outside the gene matches: 7. The CDR3 is 15 residues long. Germline CDR1 MNHEY, CDR2 SMNVEV (reference sequence). Here the CDR3 reads CASSPTSGGGNEQFF. For the CDR3, the DNA is TGTGCCAGCAGTCCCACGAGCGGGGGGGGCAATGAGCAGTTCTTC.

This sequence joins TRBV28 and TRBJ2-5, with 10 positions matching TRBD2. CDR1 is MDHEN, CDR2 SYDVKM, per germline. This CDR3 is built from 14 residues. V was pared by 5 bases and J by 1 base, with 1 base of the junction left unmatched. CDR3 DNA: TGTGCCAGCAGTACTAGCGGGGCCCAAGAGACCCAGTACTTC. Translating gives CASSTSGAQETQYF. Combining the CDR3 with reference TRBV28 and TRBJ2-5 gives the whole variable domain DVKVTQSSRYLVKRTGEKVFLECVQDMDHENMFWYRQDPGLGLRLIYFSYDVKMKEKGDIPEGYSVSREKKERFSLILESASTNQTSMYLCASSTSGAQETQYFGPGTRLLVL.

This rearrangement joins TRBV19 to TRBJ2-3; D remains ambiguous. The CDR3 loop spans 13 amino acids. V was trimmed by 3 bases and J by 6 bases, leaving 10 bases between them. The germline V gene has CDR1 LNHDA and CDR2 SQIVND (reference sequence). The CDR3 DNA reads TGTGCCAGTAGTATCCCCTACTTCGATACGCAGTATTTT. It translates to CASSIPYFDTQYF.

The chain has TRBV7-9 and TRBJ2-6; 7 nucleotides match TRBD1. The germline V gene has CDR1 SEHNR and CDR2 FQNEAQ (reference sequence). The CDR3 length is 16 residues. Trimming took 4 bases from V and 0 from J; bases not matched to a gene: 3. This CDR3 is CASSSGQVSGANVLTF. CDR3 sequence (DNA): TGTGCCAGCAGCTCCGGACAGGTCTCTGGGGCCAACGTCCTGACTTTC.

This clone has just one count. V gene TRBV21-1 combines with J gene TRBJ2-1; the tabulated D call, TRBD1, remains unverified against the DNA. TRBV21-1 is listed as a pseudogene. The CDR3 loop spans 10 amino acids. The DNA for the CDR3 is TGTGCCCCCTTCAGGGGTGAGCAGTTCTTC. This codes for CAPFRGEQFF.

This sequence joins TRBV28 and TRBJ1-1, with D hard to call. CDR3 length: 14 amino acids. The germline V gene has CDR1 MDHEN and CDR2 SYDVKM. The V and J ends lost 5 bases and 4 bases respectively, with 14 bases between them. The CDR3: CASSSIFGPTEAFF. The CDR3 coding sequence is TGTGCCAGCAGTAGTATTTTTGGGCCCACTGAAGCTTTCTTT.

The chain joins TRBV7-2 to TRBJ2-5, with 12 bases matching TRBD2. The CDR3 sequence is 16 residues long. The germline gives CDR1 SGHTA, CDR2 FQGNSA. The V segment lost 2 bases and the J segment 2 bases; nucleotides outside the gene matches: 3. The chain's CDR3 is CASSLSLAGGQETQYF. In DNA form, the CDR3 reads TGTGCCAGCAGCTTATCTCTAGCGGGGGGGCAAGAGACCCAGTACTTC.

CDR3 coding DNA: TGCGCCAGCAGCCTAAGGACTAGCGGCCAAGAGACCCAGTACTTC. Amino acids: CASSLRTSGQETQYF. The rearrangement uses TRBV4-1 and TRBJ2-5, with 10 bases that match TRBD2. Trimming at V came to 4 bases and at J to 1 base, leaving 3 bases not matched to a gene. This CDR3 is 15 amino acids long. Germline CDR1 and CDR2: MGHRA and YSYEKL.

The chain is built from TRBV7-9 and TRBJ2-1, with 12 bases lining up with TRBD2. Germline CDR1 and CDR2: SEHNR and FQNEAQ (reference sequence). The trim removed 6 bases at V and 3 bases at J, leaving 9 bases unmatched. The length of the CDR3 is 17 residues. Here the CDR3 reads CASRGLAGHKRYNEQFF. In DNA, the CDR3 is TGTGCCAGCAGGGGACTAGCGGGCCATAAACGCTACAATGAGCAGTTCTTC.

The genes are TRBV4-3 and TRBJ1-1; D might be TRBD1 (6 bases). V lost 0 bases and J lost 0, with 14 bases in between. Germline V gives CDR1 LGHNA, CDR2 YSLEER. The CDR3 length is 17 residues. For the CDR3, the DNA is TGCGCCAGCAGCCAAGATACGTCCGGACAGATGAACACTGAAGCTTTCTTT. It yields the protein CASSQDTSGQMNTEAFF.

This clone appeared a single time. The CDR3 here is CASSPTRVFAPLAGVDTDTQYF. The CDR3 DNA is TGTGCCAGCAGCCCTACAAGGGTATTTGCACCACTAGCGGGAGTCGACACAGATACGCAGTATTTT. The chain has TRBV14 and TRBJ2-3; 11 positions match TRBD2. This CDR3 comprises 22 residues. Germline values: CDR1 SGHDN, CDR2 FVKESK. Trimming removed 4 bases from V and 2 bases from J; junction bases left unmatched: 23.

The rearrangement joins TRBV7-6 to TRBJ2-1, with 13 bases matching TRBD2. In germline, CDR1 is SGHVS, CDR2 FNYEAQ. The CDR3 is 16 residues long. V lost 1 base to trimming and J lost 4 bases; unmatched junction nucleotides: 1. The CDR3 loop is CASSLGTSGGYNEQFF. In DNA, the CDR3 is TGTGCCAGCAGCTTAGGGACTAGCGGGGGTTACAATGAGCAGTTCTTC. Based on the CDR3 plus reference TRBV7-6 and TRBJ2-1, the full variable domain is GAGVSQSPRYKVTKRGQDVALRCDPISGHVSLYWYRQALGQGPEFLTYFNYEAQQDKSGLPNDRFSAERPEGSISTLTIQRTEQRDSAMYRCASSLGTSGGYNEQFFGPGTRLTVL.

The CDR3 DNA sequence: TGTGCCAGCTCACAGCGACAGGGTTCGGATTCACCCCTCCACTTT. It encodes CASSQRQGSDSPLHF. This chain links TRBV18 with TRBJ1-6; TRBD1 aligns across 7 bases. J lost 8 bases, V lost 4 bases, and 8 bases had no gene match. Per the germline V gene, CDR1 is KGHSH and CDR2 is LQKENI. CDR3 length: 15 residues. Full variable domain (rest looked up from reference TRBV18 and TRBJ1-6): NAGVMQNPRHLVRRRGQEARLRCSPMKGHSHVYWYRQLPEEGLKFMVYLQKENIIDESGMPKERFSAEFPKEGPSILRIQQVVRGDSAAYFCASSQRQGSDSPLHFGNGTRLTVT.

V is TRBV7-6 and J is TRBJ2-1; 9 nucleotides align to TRBD2. CDR1 and CDR2 from the germline V gene are SGHVS and FNYEAQ. This CDR3 spans 15 amino acids. V shed 4 bases and J 5 bases; nucleotides not matched to a gene: 6. The CDR3 spells CASSSLAGPDNEQFF. The CDR3 DNA is TGTGCCAGCAGCTCGCTAGCGGGGCCTGACAATGAGCAGTTCTTC.

The chain combines TRBV9 with TRBJ1-1; D is possibly TRBD1 (5 bases). V was shortened by 2 bases and J by 0 bases, with 11 bases between the two germline ends. The CDR3 sequence is 15 residues long. Germline loops: CDR1 SGDLS, CDR2 YYNGEE. The CDR3 spells CASSVSGSMNTEAFF. CDR3 in DNA: TGTGCCAGCAGCGTTTCAGGGTCCATGAACACTGAAGCTTTCTTT. Using reference TRBV9 and TRBJ1-1 for the parts outside the CDR3, the full variable domain is DSGVTQTPKHLITATGQRVTLRCSPRSGDLSVYWYQQSLDQGLQFLIQYYNGEERAKGNILERFSAQQFPDLHSELNLSSLELGDSALYFCASSVSGSMNTEAFFGQGTRLTVV.

The chain combines TRBV6-5 with TRBJ2-1, with D possibly matching TRBD1 (6 bases). The CDR3 runs 16 residues. Germline V lookup: CDR1 MNHEY, CDR2 SVGAGI. V lost 0 bases to trimming and J lost 0 bases, with 9 bases between them. The CDR3 coding sequence is TGTGCCAGCAGTTACTCTATAGGGGGCTCCTACAATGAGCAGTTCTTC. It encodes CASSYSIGGSYNEQFF.

CDR3 nucleotide sequence: TGTGCCAGCAGCTTGGGGCCTGCGGGGGTGAACACCGGGGAGCTGTTTTTT. Translation gives CASSLGPAGVNTGELFF. The rearrangement uses TRBV7-2 and TRBJ2-2; TRBD2 agrees at 7 bases. CDR1 is SGHTA and CDR2 is FQGNSA in the germline V gene. J gave up 1 base and V 3 bases, and 8 bases lay outside the gene matches. The CDR3 spans 17 residues.

CDR3 DNA: TGTGCCAGCAGCGTAGCCGGGAACGAAAAACTGTTTTTT. The encoded protein is CASSVAGNEKLFF. This chain connects TRBV9 to TRBJ1-4; no clear D gene. There are 13 residues in the CDR3. V dropped 0 bases and J dropped 8 bases, with 8 bases sitting between them. Looked up from germline, CDR1 is SGDLS and CDR2 is YYNGEE.

The genes are TRBV27 and TRBJ2-7; 9 bases fit TRBD1. The CDR3 has 14 amino acids. The germline gives CDR1 MNHEY, CDR2 SMNVEV (reference sequence). V was pared by 5 bases and J by 6 bases, with 8 bases of the junction left unmatched. CDR3 in amino acids: CASSLGTGRREQYF. The CDR3 coding sequence is TGTGCCAGCAGTCTTGGGACAGGGCGGCGCGAGCAGTACTTC.

V gene TRBV28 combines with J gene TRBJ2-7, with D unresolved. V was clipped by 4 bases and J by 5 bases, with 15 bases between them. There are 14 residues in the CDR3. Per germline, CDR1 MDHEN and CDR2 SYDVKM. The CDR3 reads CASSSGQISHEQYF. CDR3 DNA sequence: TGTGCCAGCAGTTCCGGTCAAATATCCCACGAGCAGTACTTC. Full variable domain (outside the CDR3, taken from reference TRBV28 and TRBJ2-7): DVKVTQSSRYLVKRTGEKVFLECVQDMDHENMFWYRQDPGLGLRLIYFSYDVKMKEKGDIPEGYSVSREKKERFSLILESASTNQTSMYLCASSSGQISHEQYFGPGTRLTVT.

V usage is TRBV30 and J usage is TRBJ1-4; 8 bases fit TRBD1. J gave up 7 bases and V 2 bases, and 9 bases lay outside the gene matches. This CDR3 has 15 amino acids. The germline V gene has CDR1 GTSNPN and CDR2 SVGIG (reference sequence). The CDR3, as DNA: TGTGCCTGGAGTACCTCGCCGGACAGGGCTGAAAAACTGTTTTTT. It codes for CAWSTSPDRAEKLFF.

CDR3 in DNA: TGTGCCAGCAGACCCGTGGAGGGACTTCGGGGCGGTGGCTACACCTTC. Translating it yields CASRPVEGLRGGGYTF. V gene TRBV11-2 combines with J gene TRBJ1-2; weak D call: TRBD1 (5 bases). V gave up 6 bases and J gave up 7 bases, with 24 bases separating them. The CDR3 sequence is 16 residues long. Germline lookup yields CDR1 SGHAT and CDR2 FQNNGV. The full variable domain, with the rest looked up from reference TRBV11-2 and TRBJ1-2, is EAGVAQSPRYKIIEKRQSVAFWCNPISGHATLYWYQQILGQGPKLLIQFQNNGVVDDSQLPKDRFSAERLKGVDSTLKIQPAKLEDSAVYLCASRPVEGLRGGGYTFGSGTRLTVV.